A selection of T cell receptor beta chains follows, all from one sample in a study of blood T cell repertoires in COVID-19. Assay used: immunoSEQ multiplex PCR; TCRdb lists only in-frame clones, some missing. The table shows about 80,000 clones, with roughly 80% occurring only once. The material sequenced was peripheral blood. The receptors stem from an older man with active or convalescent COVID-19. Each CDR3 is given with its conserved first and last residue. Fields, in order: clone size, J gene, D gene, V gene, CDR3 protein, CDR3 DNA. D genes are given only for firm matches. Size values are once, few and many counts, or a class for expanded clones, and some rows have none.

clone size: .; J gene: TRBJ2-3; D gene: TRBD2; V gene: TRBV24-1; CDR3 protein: CATSVGLAGNTDTQYF; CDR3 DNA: TGTGCCACCAGTGTTGGTCTAGCGGGGAACACAGATACGCAGTATTTT
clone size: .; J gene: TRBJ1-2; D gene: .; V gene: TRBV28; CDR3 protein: CASAGNYGYTF; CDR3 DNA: TGTGCCAGCGCGGGGAACTATGGCTACACCTTC
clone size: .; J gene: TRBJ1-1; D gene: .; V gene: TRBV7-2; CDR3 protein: CASSLGQGRMNTEAFF; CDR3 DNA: TGTGCCAGCAGCTTAGGGCAGGGGAGAATGAACACTGAAGCTTTCTTT
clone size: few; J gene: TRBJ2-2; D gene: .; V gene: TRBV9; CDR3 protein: CASTGQRGAGELFF; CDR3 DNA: TGTGCCAGCACCGGACAGCGTGGGGCCGGGGAGCTGTTTTTT
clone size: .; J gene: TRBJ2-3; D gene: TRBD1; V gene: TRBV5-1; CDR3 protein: CASSTEGQSDTDTQYF; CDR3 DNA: TGCGCCAGCAGCACCGAGGGACAGAGCGACACAGATACGCAGTATTTT
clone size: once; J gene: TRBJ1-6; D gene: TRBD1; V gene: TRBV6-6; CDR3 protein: CASRGQLDSPLHF; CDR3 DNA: TGTGCCAGCAGGGGACAGCTGGATTCACCCCTCCACTTT
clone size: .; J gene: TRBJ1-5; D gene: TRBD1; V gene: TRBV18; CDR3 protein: CASSPRDRGSNQPQHF; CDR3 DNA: TGTGCCAGCTCACCAAGAGACAGGGGGTCCAATCAGCCCCAGCATTTT
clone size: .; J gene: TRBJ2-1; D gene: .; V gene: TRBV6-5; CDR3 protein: CASRNTDSYNEQFF; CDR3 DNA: TGTGCCAGCAGAAACACCGACTCCTACAATGAGCAGTTCTTC
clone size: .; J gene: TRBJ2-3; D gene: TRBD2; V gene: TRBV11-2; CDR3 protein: CASTPAGGADTQYF; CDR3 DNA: TGTGCCAGCACCCCAGCGGGAGGGGCAGATACGCAGTATTTT
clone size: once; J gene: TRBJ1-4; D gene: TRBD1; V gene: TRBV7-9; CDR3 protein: CASSLINTGVANEKLFF; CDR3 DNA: TGTGCCAGCAGCCTCATAAACACAGGGGTTGCTAATGAAAAACTGTTTTTT
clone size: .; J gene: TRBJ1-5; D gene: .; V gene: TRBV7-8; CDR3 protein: CASSRDSHQPQHF; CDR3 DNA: TGTGCCAGCAGCCGAGACAGCCATCAGCCCCAGCATTTT
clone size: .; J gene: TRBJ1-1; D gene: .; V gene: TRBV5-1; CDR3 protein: CASSLGYGSENTEAFF; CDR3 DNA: TGCGCCAGCAGCTTGGGTTACGGGTCAGAAAACACTGAAGCTTTCTTT
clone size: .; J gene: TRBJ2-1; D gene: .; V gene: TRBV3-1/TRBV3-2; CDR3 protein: CASSLVGRLAHYNEQFF; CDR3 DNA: TGTGCCAGCAGCCTCGTCGGGCGGCTAGCTCACTACAATGAGCAGTTCTTC
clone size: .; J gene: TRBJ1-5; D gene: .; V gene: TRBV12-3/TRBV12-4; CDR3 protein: CASSLGGDQPQHF; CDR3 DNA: TGTGCCAGCAGTTTGGGCGGGGATCAGCCCCAGCATTTT
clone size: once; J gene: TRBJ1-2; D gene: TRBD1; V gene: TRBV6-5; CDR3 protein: CAGAGTATNYGYTF; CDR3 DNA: TGTGCCGGAGCAGGGACAGCTACTAACTATGGCTACACCTTC
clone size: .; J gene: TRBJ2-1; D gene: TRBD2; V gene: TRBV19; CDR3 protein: CASSPLLAGVGNEQFF; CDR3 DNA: TGTGCCAGTAGTCCCCTGCTAGCGGGAGTAGGCAATGAGCAGTTCTTC
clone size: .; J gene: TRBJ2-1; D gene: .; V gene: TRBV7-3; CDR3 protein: CASQRTANNEQFF; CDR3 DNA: TGTGCCAGCCAAAGAACTGCGAACAATGAGCAGTTCTTC
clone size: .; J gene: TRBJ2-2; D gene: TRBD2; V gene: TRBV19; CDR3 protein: CASRARGGRNTGELFF; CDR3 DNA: TGTGCCAGTAGGGCCCGGGGGGGTCGGAACACCGGGGAGCTGTTTTTT
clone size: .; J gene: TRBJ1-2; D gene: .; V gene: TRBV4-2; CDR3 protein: CASSQPVGGHGYTF; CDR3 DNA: TGTGCCAGCAGCCAACCTGTGGGAGGGCATGGCTACACCTTC
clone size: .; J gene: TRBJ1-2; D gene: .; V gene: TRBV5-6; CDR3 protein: CASRRHSYGYTF; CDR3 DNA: TGTGCCAGCAGGCGACATTCCTATGGCTACACCTTC
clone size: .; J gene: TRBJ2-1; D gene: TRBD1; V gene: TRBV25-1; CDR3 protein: CASSEDRGLVYNEQFF; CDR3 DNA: TGTGCCAGCAGTGAAGACAGGGGTCTAGTATACAATGAGCAGTTCTTC
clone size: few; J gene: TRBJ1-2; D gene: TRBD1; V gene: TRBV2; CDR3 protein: CASSERTGAYYGYTF; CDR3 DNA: TGTGCCAGCAGTGAAAGGACAGGAGCCTACTATGGCTACACCTTC
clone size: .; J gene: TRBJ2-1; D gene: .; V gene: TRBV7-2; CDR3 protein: CASRRLTGDNEQFF; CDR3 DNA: TGTGCCAGCAGACGGTTAACGGGAGACAATGAGCAGTTCTTC